Listed below are T cell receptor beta chains from one sample, sequenced in a study of T cell responses to AZD1222 COVID-19 vaccine. The table came from immunoSEQ multiplex PCR; TCRdb's copy has only in-frame clones and leaves some out. The table lists roughly 150,000 clones, about 93% of them singletons. The sample was peripheral blood, taken on day 0 of AZD1222 vaccination. The receptors come from an adult in good health. CDR3s include the opening cysteine and the closing phenylalanine or tryptophan. The D gene is left open where the match is weak. Not all rows give a size; the values are once, few, many and, for expanded clones, a class.

j_call | clone_size | v_call | d_call | cdr3_nt | cdr3_aa
TRBJ2-3 | NA | TRBV5-8 | TRBD1 | TGTGCCAGCAGCCCTGGGACAGGGACTCGCACAGATACGCAGTATTTT | CASSPGTGTRTDTQYF
TRBJ1-2 | NA | TRBV28 | NA | TGTGCCCTGCAGGGCAACTATGGCTACACCTTC | CALQGNYGYTF
TRBJ2-3 | once | TRBV7-6 | NA | TGTGCCAGCTTGGGGGCAGATACGCAGTATTTT | CASLGADTQYF
TRBJ2-5 | once | TRBV13 | TRBD1 | TGTGCCAGCAGCTTAGCGGGACAGGGCGAAGAGACCCAGTACTTC | CASSLAGQGEETQYF
TRBJ1-5 | NA | TRBV15 | NA | TGTGCCACCAGCAGAGCCAGGGGGCCCCAGCATTTT | CATSRARGPQHF
TRBJ1-1 | NA | TRBV7-9 | NA | TGTGCCAGCAGCTTAGAAGCAGGGTTGAACACTGAAGCTTTCTTT | CASSLEAGLNTEAFF
TRBJ2-7 | NA | TRBV5-6 | NA | TGTGCCAGCAGCTTAGTTAGTAGCTCCTACGAGCAGTACTTC | CASSLVSSSYEQYF
TRBJ1-1 | once | TRBV9 | TRBD1 | TGTGCCAGCAGCGTAGAAGGCCAGGGGGCCACTGAAGCTTTCTTT | CASSVEGQGATEAFF
TRBJ2-7 | NA | TRBV27 | NA | TGTGCCAGCAGTTTATCGAATTATCTAGTCCCCTACGAGCAGTACTTC | CASSLSNYLVPYEQYF
TRBJ2-2 | NA | TRBV18 | NA | TGTGCCAGCTCACCAACTGGGGGCGCGAACACCGGGGAGCTGTTTTTT | CASSPTGGANTGELFF
TRBJ2-5 | NA | TRBV7-9 | TRBD2 | TGTGCCAGCAGCTTGATGACTAGCGGGAACTCTTTCCAGTACTTC | CASSLMTSGNSFQYF
TRBJ2-5 | NA | TRBV19 | TRBD1 | TGTGCCAGTACCGGTACGGACAGGGATGAGACCCAGTACTTC | CASTGTDRDETQYF
TRBJ2-1 | NA | TRBV3-1/TRBV3-2 | NA | TGTGCCAGCAGCCAAGTTAAGGGTGGGAATGAGCAGTTCTTC | CASSQVKGGNEQFF
TRBJ1-2 | NA | TRBV6-6 | NA | TGTGCCAGCAGTTACATGGGTTTTCAGACATATGGCTACACCTTC | CASSYMGFQTYGYTF
TRBJ1-1 | NA | TRBV7-3 | TRBD1 | TGTGCCAGCAGCCCAGGGGGTACTGAAGCTTTCTTT | CASSPGGTEAFF
TRBJ1-3 | NA | TRBV18 | TRBD1 | TGTGCCAGCTCACCCCTGACAGGGCCTGGAAACACCATATATTTT | CASSPLTGPGNTIYF
TRBJ2-7 | NA | TRBV15 | NA | TGTGCCACCAGAAACAGCGGACATTACGAGCAGTACTTC | CATRNSGHYEQYF
TRBJ2-1 | NA | TRBV28 | NA | TGTGCCAGCAGTCCCCCGGCGTGGTCCTACAATGAGCAGTTCTTC | CASSPPAWSYNEQFF
TRBJ1-2 | NA | TRBV7-9 | NA | TGTGCCAGCAGCTTAGAGACGTGGGGTTGGGGCTACACCTTC | CASSLETWGWGYTF
TRBJ2-7 | NA | TRBV7-8 | TRBD1 | TGTGCCAGCAGCTCGCGGACAGGGGCCCCCTCCTACGAGCAGTACTTC | CASSSRTGAPSYEQYF
TRBJ2-3 | medium-sized | TRBV27 | NA | TGTGCCAGCAGTTTTTGGCCGACTAGCACAGATACGCAGTATTTT | CASSFWPTSTDTQYF
TRBJ1-1 | once | TRBV27 | NA | TGTGCCAGCAGTTTTGACGGTACGGTCCGCACTGAAGCTTTCTTT | CASSFDGTVRTEAFF
TRBJ1-1 | NA | TRBV5-6 | NA | TGTGCCAGCAGCTATGGGTACACTGAAGCTTTCTTT | CASSYGYTEAFF
TRBJ1-2 | NA | TRBV12-3/TRBV12-4 | NA | TGTGCCTCCGGGACCGAGCATTACTATGGCTACACCTTC | CASGTEHYYGYTF
TRBJ2-2 | NA | TRBV9 | NA | TGTGCCAGTTCAGGGAGGAACACCGGGGAGCTGTTTTTT | CASSGRNTGELFF
TRBJ2-3 | NA | TRBV7-2 | TRBD2 | TGTGCCAGCAGCCTTAGCGGGATAAGCACAGATACGCAGTATTTT | CASSLSGISTDTQYF
TRBJ1-1 | NA | TRBV2 | NA | TGTGCCAGCAGGCCCGTCAGGGTGAACACTGAAGCTTTCTTT | CASRPVRVNTEAFF
TRBJ1-5 | few | TRBV19 | NA | TGTGCCAGTAGTGCAAGGACGGATAGCAATCAGCCCCAGCATTTT | CASSARTDSNQPQHF
TRBJ2-7 | once | TRBV20-1 | NA | TGCACCATACCGACAGACACCGAGCAGTACTTC | CTIPTDTEQYF
TRBJ2-5 | NA | TRBV6-5 | TRBD2 | TGTGCCAGCAGTCTAGCGGTGGGAGAGACCCAGTACTTC | CASSLAVGETQYF
TRBJ1-4 | NA | TRBV28 | NA | TGTGCCAGCAGTTTAAAATTACAAGTTAATGAAAAACTGTTTTTT | CASSLKLQVNEKLFF
TRBJ1-5 | NA | TRBV19 | TRBD1 | TGTGCCAGTAGTTTGACAGGGCCTGGAGGTCAGCCCCAGCATTTT | CASSLTGPGGQPQHF
TRBJ1-2 | NA | TRBV12-3/TRBV12-4 | TRBD1 | TGTGCCAGCACTGTGGACAGGAGGGGTGGCTACACCTTC | CASTVDRRGGYTF
TRBJ2-3 | NA | TRBV2 | NA | TGTGCCAGCAGTCTAGGGACAGATACGCAGTATTTT | CASSLGTDTQYF
TRBJ2-4 | NA | TRBV6-2/TRBV6-3 | NA | TGTGCCAGCAGTTTTCGAGTCGCCAAAAACATTCAGTACTTC | CASSFRVAKNIQYF
TRBJ1-2 | NA | TRBV6-1 | NA | TGTGCCAGCAGTGAAAGTAAGGGCCTCTGGGGCTACACCTTC | CASSESKGLWGYTF
TRBJ2-1 | NA | TRBV5-6 | NA | TGTGCCAGCAGCTTGGCCATTGGGGGGCCTGAGCAGTTCTTC | CASSLAIGGPEQFF
TRBJ1-6 | once | TRBV28 | NA | TGTGCCAGCAACCCCCGGAGGGGCCCGGGTTCACCCCTCCACTTT | CASNPRRGPGSPLHF
TRBJ2-3 | NA | TRBV5-1 | NA | TGCGCCAGCAGCTTCGCCCAGGGTTCGGATACGCAGTATTTT | CASSFAQGSDTQYF
TRBJ2-7 | NA | TRBV6-2/TRBV6-3 | NA | TGTGCCAGCAGTTACCAGGGGCGTCACTCCTACGAGCAGTACTTC | CASSYQGRHSYEQYF
TRBJ1-3 | once | TRBV24-1 | NA | TGTGCCACCGCCCCGGACTCTGGAAACACCATATATTTT | CATAPDSGNTIYF
TRBJ1-5 | NA | TRBV3-1/TRBV3-2 | NA | TGTGCCAGCAGCCAAGATGTCGGGGGCGGTCAGCCCCAGCATTTT | CASSQDVGGGQPQHF